This T cell receptor beta chain was captured by sequencing in a study of blood T cell repertoires in COVID-19. J gave up 7 bases and V 4 bases, and 8 bases lay outside the gene matches. Germline V gene lookup returns CDR1 KGHDR and CDR2 SFDVKD. The CDR3 length is 15 residues. Clinical history reported by participants formed the basis on which cohorts were assigned. Libraries were prepared by immunoSEQ multiplex PCR; TCRdb keeps only in-frame clonotypes and omits some of them. The sample lists about 190,000 clones; 70% to 85% were seen once. Specimen: PBMCs or T cells enriched from blood (not recorded which). The chain has TRBV24-1 and TRBJ1-4, with TRBD1 matching over 7 bases. The receptor was derived from a woman aged 25 to 39 who had recovered from COVID-19. CDR3 sequence (DNA): TGTGCCACCAGTGACTCCGACAGGGCCTCTGAAAAACTGTTTTTT. Its translation is CATSDSDRASEKLFF.